A selection of T cell receptor beta chains follows, all from one sample in a study of T cell repertoires in aging, cancer and after chemotherapy. TCRdb re-called the multiplex PCR reads through MiXCR, storing one row per CDR3 protein. Counted here are thousands of distinct CDR3 sequences, more than 40% occurring once; the ten biggest clones make up 10% to 15%. The sample comprised blood. The receptors here all came from a human donor with a solid tumor. The CDR3 runs from the conserved cysteine through the conserved F or W. The D gene is left open where the match is weak. Clone size is shown for a subset of rows, as once, few, many or a class of expanded clone.

j_call d_call clone_size v_call cdr3_length cdr3_nt cdr3_aa
TRBJ2-3 TRBD2 medium-sized TRBV19 13 TGTGCCAGCGGACTAGCGGGAGGAGGTACGCAGTATTTT CASGLAGGGTQYF
TRBJ2-3 TRBD2 . TRBV6-4 16 TGTGCCAGCAGTGACGGGACTAGCGGGTTCACAGATACGCAGTATTTT CASSDGTSGFTDTQYF
TRBJ2-1 TRBD2 . TRBV6-1 15 TGTGCCGGCAGTGAAACGGGGGGGGGCCCCAATGAGCAGTTCTTC CAGSETGGGPNEQFF
TRBJ1-5 . . TRBV6-8 15 TGTGCCAGCAGTGAAGGCCCGGGACTCCATCAGCCCCAGCATTTT CASSEGPGLHQPQHF
TRBJ2-2 . . TRBV20-1 14 TGCAGTGCTATACGACTAGGATTTCCCGGGGAGCTGTTTTTT CSAIRLGFPGELFF
TRBJ1-1 . few TRBV6-5 13 TGTGCCAGCAGTCGGGGGGATGTAGGGGCAGCTTTCTTT CASSRGDVGAAFF
TRBJ2-7 . few TRBV5-4 14 TGTGCCAGCAGCTTGGTGGTAGGGGCCTACGAGCAGTACTTC CASSLVVGAYEQYF
TRBJ1-5 . few TRBV6-1 15 TGTGCCAGCAGTTACTCTGGCCGGGCCAATCAGCCCCAGCATTTT CASSYSGRANQPQHF
TRBJ2-5 TRBD1 . TRBV29-1 14 TGCAGCGTTGCGGTCAGGGGGCAACAAGAGACCCAGTACTTC CSVAVRGQQETQYF
TRBJ1-6 . few TRBV6-6 14 TGTGCCACATCCCAGGGTGGGCTTAATTCACCCCTCCACTTT CATSQGGLNSPLHF
TRBJ1-1 TRBD1 . TRBV6-5 16 TGTGCCAGCAGGAAAACAGGGGGACACATGAACACTGAAGCTTTCTTT CASRKTGGHMNTEAFF
TRBJ2-3 . . TRBV5-5 13 TGTGCCAGCAGCTCCTCGAGCACAGATACGCAGTATTTT CASSSSSTDTQYF
TRBJ1-6 . . TRBV19 14 TGTGCCAGCAGGAAACAGGGCGAAGGTTCACCCCTCCACTTT CASRKQGEGSPLHF
TRBJ2-1 TRBD1 . TRBV12-3/TRBV12-4 13 TGTGCCAGCAGGGAGACAGGGGTCAATGAGCAGTTCTTC CASRETGVNEQFF
TRBJ2-7 TRBD1 few TRBV6-1 13 TGTGCCAGCAGGGTGGGACAGCAGTACGAGCAGTACTTC CASRVGQQYEQYF
TRBJ2-7 . . TRBV12-3/TRBV12-4 15 TGTGCCAGCAGTTTGAGGGGGGAGATCCGTGGGGAGCAGTACTTC CASSLRGEIRGEQYF
TRBJ1-5 TRBD1 . TRBV30 13 TGTGCCTGGAGTGAACAGGGGAATCAGCCCCAGCATTTT CAWSEQGNQPQHF
TRBJ1-2 . few TRBV19 14 TGTGCCAGTAGTATTCCCACAGGTTACTATGGCTACACCTTC CASSIPTGYYGYTF
TRBJ2-6 . few TRBV27 17 TGTGCCAGCAGTAAGGACAGAGCTCCTTCTGGGGCCAACGTCCTGACTTTC CASSKDRAPSGANVLTF
TRBJ2-1 . . TRBV30 14 TGTGCCCGGGGGTGGGGACTCTTAGCGAATGAGCAGTTCTTC CARGWGLLANEQFF
TRBJ1-2 . . TRBV5-6 14 TGTGCCAGCAGCTTGGTCGACGGGTACTATGGCTACACCTTC CASSLVDGYYGYTF
TRBJ1-1 . few TRBV29-1 13 TGCAGCGTTGCAAAGCAATACCCCACTGAAGCTTTCTTT CSVAKQYPTEAFF
TRBJ2-1 . . TRBV6-4 15 TGTGCCAGCAGTGAAGGAGAAGCGGAAAACAATGAGCAGTTCTTC CASSEGEAENNEQFF
TRBJ1-6 TRBD1 few TRBV6-1 15 TGTGCCAGCAGGGTACCAGGGGGCGAAAATTCACCCCTCCACTTT CASRVPGGENSPLHF
TRBJ2-7 . medium-sized TRBV11-3 14 TGTGCCAGCAGCTCAGACACTCCGGGCGGCGAGCAGTACTTC CASSSDTPGGEQYF
TRBJ2-1 TRBD2 . TRBV6-5 13 TGTGCCAGCAGGCGCGGGGGCTACAATGAGCAGTTCTTC CASRRGGYNEQFF
TRBJ1-2 . . TRBV6-5 15 TGTGCCAGCAGTGAAGCGGGGGCGCCCACCTATGGCTACACCTTC CASSEAGAPTYGYTF
TRBJ2-1 . . TRBV6-5 17 TGTGCCAGCAGTTACGGTGGCTGCGAAAGCTCCTACAATGAGCAGTTCTTC CASSYGGCESSYNEQFF
TRBJ2-7 . . TRBV6-5 14 TGTGCCAGCAGTTACGCTAGGGGGGTTAACGAGCAGTACTTC CASSYARGVNEQYF
TRBJ2-1 . few TRBV27 13 TGTGCCAGCAGTTATACTAGGGGGAATGAGCAGTTCTTC CASSYTRGNEQFF